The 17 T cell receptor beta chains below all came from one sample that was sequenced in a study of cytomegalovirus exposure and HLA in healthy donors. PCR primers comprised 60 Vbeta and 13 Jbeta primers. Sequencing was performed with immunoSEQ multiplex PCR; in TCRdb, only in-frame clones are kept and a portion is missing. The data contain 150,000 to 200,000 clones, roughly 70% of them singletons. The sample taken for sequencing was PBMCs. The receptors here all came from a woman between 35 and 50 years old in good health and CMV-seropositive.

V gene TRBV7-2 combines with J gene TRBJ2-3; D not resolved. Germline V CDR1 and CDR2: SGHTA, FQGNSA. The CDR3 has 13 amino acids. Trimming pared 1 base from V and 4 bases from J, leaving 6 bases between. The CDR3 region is CASSLGAPDTQYF. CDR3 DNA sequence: TGTGCCAGCAGCTTAGGAGCTCCAGATACGCAGTATTTT.

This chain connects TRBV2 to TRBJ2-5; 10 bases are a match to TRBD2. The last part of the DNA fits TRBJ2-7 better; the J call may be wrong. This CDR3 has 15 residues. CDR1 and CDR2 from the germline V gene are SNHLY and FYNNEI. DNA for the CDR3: TGTGCCAGCAGCTCCGGACTAGCGGCCGCCTACGAGCAGTACTTC. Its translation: CASSSGLAAAYEQYF.

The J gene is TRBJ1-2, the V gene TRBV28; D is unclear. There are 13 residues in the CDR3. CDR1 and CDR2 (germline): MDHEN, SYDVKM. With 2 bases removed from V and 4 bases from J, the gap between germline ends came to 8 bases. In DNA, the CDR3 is TGTGCCAGCAGTTTAAACAGCCCCTATGGCTACACCTTC. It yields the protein CASSLNSPYGYTF.

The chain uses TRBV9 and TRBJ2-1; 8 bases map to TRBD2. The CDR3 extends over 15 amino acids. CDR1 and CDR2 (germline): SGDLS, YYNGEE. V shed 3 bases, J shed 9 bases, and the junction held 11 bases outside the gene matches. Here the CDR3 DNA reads TGTGCCAGCAGCGGGTCCGGGACTAGTATCGGTGAGCAGTTCTTC. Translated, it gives CASSGSGTSIGEQFF.

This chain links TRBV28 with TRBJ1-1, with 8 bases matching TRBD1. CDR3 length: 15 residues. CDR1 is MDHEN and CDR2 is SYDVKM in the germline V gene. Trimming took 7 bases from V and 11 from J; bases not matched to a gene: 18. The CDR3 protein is CASKNRGGPSSIAFF. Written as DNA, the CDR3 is TGTGCCAGCAAAAACAGGGGGGGTCCTAGTTCTATCGCTTTCTTT.

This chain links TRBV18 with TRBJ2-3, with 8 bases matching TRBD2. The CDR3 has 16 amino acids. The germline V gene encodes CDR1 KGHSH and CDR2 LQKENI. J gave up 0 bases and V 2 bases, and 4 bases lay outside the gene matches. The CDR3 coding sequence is TGTGCCAGCTCACCAACAGCGGGGGATAGCACAGATACGCAGTATTTT. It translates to CASSPTAGDSTDTQYF.

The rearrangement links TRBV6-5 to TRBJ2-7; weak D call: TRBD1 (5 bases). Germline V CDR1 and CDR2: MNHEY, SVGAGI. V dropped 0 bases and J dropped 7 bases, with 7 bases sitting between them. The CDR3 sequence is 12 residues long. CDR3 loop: CASSYSKGEQYF. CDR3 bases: TGTGCCAGCAGTTACTCGAAGGGGGAGCAGTACTTC.

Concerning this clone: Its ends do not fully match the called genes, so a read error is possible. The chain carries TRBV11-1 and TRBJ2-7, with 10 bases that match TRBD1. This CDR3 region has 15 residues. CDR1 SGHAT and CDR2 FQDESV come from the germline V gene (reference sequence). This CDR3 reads CASSVAGTGVYEQYF. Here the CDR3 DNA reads TGTGCCAGCAGCGTAGCCGGGACAGGGGTCTACGAGCAGTACTTC.

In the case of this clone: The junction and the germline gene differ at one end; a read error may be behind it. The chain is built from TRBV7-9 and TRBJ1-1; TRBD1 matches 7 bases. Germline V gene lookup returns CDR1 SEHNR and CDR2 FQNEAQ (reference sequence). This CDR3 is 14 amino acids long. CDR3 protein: CSSSTQGGTAEAFF. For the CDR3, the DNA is TGTTCCAGCAGCACTCAGGGCGGGACAGCTGAAGCTTTCTTT.

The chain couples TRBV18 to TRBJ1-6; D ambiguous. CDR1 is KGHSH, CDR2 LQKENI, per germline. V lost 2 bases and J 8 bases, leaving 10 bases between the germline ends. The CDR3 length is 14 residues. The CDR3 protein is CASSPSRDDSPLHF. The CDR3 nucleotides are TGTGCCAGCTCACCATCCCGCGATGATTCACCCCTCCACTTT. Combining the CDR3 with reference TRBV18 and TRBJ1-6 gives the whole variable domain NAGVMQNPRHLVRRRGQEARLRCSPMKGHSHVYWYRQLPEEGLKFMVYLQKENIIDESGMPKERFSAEFPKEGPSILRIQQVVRGDSAAYFCASSPSRDDSPLHFGNGTRLTVT.

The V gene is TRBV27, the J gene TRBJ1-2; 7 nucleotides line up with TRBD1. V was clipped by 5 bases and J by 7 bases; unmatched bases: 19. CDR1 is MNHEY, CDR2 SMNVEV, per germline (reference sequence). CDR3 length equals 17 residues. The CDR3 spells CASSPWTGPLISGGYTF. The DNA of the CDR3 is TGTGCCAGCAGTCCGTGGACAGGTCCACTAATCTCGGGTGGCTACACCTTC.

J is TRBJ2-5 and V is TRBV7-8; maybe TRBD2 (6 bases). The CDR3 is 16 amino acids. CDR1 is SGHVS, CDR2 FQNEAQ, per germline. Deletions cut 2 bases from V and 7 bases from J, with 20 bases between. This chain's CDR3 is CASSLLLEGSMGTQYF. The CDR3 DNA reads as TGTGCCAGCAGCTTACTTTTGGAGGGGTCAATGGGGACCCAGTACTTC.

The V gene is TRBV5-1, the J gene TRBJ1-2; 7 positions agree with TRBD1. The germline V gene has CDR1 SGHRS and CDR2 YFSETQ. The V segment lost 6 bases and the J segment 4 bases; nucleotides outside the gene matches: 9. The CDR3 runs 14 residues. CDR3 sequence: CASTLGGYGYGYTF. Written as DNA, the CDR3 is TGCGCCAGCACCCTAGGGGGCTATGGCTATGGCTACACCTTC.

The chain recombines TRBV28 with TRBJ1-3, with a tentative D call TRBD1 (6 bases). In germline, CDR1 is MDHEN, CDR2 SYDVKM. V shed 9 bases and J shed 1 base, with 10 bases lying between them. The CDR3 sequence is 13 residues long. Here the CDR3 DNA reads TGTGCCAGTTATGGGACATCTGGAAACACCATATATTTT. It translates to CASYGTSGNTIYF.

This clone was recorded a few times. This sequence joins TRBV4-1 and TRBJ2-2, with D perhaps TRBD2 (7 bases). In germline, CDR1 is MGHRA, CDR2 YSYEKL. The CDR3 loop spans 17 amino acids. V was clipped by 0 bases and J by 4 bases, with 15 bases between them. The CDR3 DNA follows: TGCGCCAGCAGCCAAGAAGGGCGGGGGCGGGCCACCGGGGAGCTGTTTTTT. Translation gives CASSQEGRGRATGELFF.

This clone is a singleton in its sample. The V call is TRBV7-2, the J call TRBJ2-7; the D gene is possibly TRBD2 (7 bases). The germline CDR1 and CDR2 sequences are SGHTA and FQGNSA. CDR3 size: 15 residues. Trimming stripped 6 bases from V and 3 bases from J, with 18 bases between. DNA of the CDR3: TGTGCCAGCAGGGGGGGGGCGGGACTACTCTACGAGCAGTACTTC. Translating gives CASRGGAGLLYEQYF.

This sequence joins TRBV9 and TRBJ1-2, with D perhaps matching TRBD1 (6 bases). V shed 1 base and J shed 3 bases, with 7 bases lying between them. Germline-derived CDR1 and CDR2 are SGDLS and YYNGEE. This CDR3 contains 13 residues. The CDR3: CASSVSGDYGYTF. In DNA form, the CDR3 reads TGTGCCAGCAGCGTATCAGGGGACTATGGCTACACCTTC.